The 29 T cell receptor beta chains given below trace back to one sample, sequenced in a study of PD-1 blockade in classical Hodgkin lymphoma. Each patient relapsed following autologous stem cell transplantation, and prior brentuximab vedotin exposure differed. Here immunoSEQ multiplex PCR was the method, and the copy in TCRdb shows in-frame clones only, minus some. The sample lists around 100,000 clones, around 89% occurring once. The sample consisted of peripheral blood mononuclear cells (PBMCs), taken before the second cycle of nivolumab. The receptors stem from a human donor with classical Hodgkin lymphoma.

The chain has TRBV15 and TRBJ1-3; D call uncertain. Trimming removed 3 bases from V and 2 bases from J, with 14 bases in between. Per the germline V gene, CDR1 is LNHNV and CDR2 is YYDKDF (reference sequence). The CDR3 has 16 amino acids. The DNA of the CDR3 is TGTGCCACCAGCAGGGCTAGGCTCATCGCTGGAAACACCATATATTTT. Amino acid sequence: CATSRARLIAGNTIYF.

There are a few counts of this clone. This sequence joins TRBV6-1 and TRBJ1-2, with D possibly matching TRBD1 (6 bases). CDR1 MNHNS and CDR2 SASEGT come from the germline V gene. Trimming stripped 6 bases from V and 8 bases from J, with 19 bases between. This CDR3 is built from 14 residues. The CDR3 region has the DNA TGTGCCAGCAGCTCACAGGGAGGTGGTGCGGGCTACACCTTC. Encoded protein: CASSSQGGGAGYTF.

The chain recombines TRBV9 with TRBJ1-6, with 10 bases identical to TRBD1. The V segment lost 6 bases and the J segment 8 bases; nucleotides outside the gene matches: 14. The germline V gene encodes CDR1 SGDLS and CDR2 YYNGEE. This CDR3 region has 17 residues. CDR3 bases: TGTGCCAGCAACCCCGGGACAGGGGTATCTTGGGATTCACCCCTCCACTTT. It yields the protein CASNPGTGVSWDSPLHF.

The chain links TRBV19 to TRBJ2-2; no firm D call. This CDR3 is built from 11 residues. Per germline, CDR1 LNHDA and CDR2 SQIVND (reference sequence). Between the trimmed V and J ends, which lost 4 bases and 6 bases, there was a span of 3 bases. The CDR3, as DNA: TGTGCCAGTAGTAGCGCCGGGGAGCTGTTTTTT. It codes for CASSSAGELFF.

The gene calls are TRBV18 and TRBJ2-1, with D possibly being TRBD1 (6 bases). V lost 3 bases and J lost 8, with 17 bases in between. This CDR3 region has 15 residues. Germline values: CDR1 KGHSH, CDR2 LQKENI. In DNA form, the CDR3 reads TGTGCCAGCTCACCGTCCACAGGGACCCTGGATGAGCAGTTCTTC. Translated: CASSPSTGTLDEQFF.

This sequence joins TRBV6-5 and TRBJ2-5, with 12 bases matching TRBD2. Unmatched junction bases numbered 7, after V lost 6 bases and J lost 5 bases. The CDR3 loop spans 15 amino acids. The V gene's germline CDR1 is MNHEY and CDR2 SVGAGI. DNA for the CDR3: TGTGCCAGCAGAAAACTAGCGGGGGGAGGGGAGACCCAGTACTTC. This translates into CASRKLAGGGETQYF.

The chain is built from TRBV14 and TRBJ2-2; TRBD1 matches 9 bases. CDR3 length equals 16 residues. Germline V gives CDR1 SGHDN, CDR2 FVKESK. The J segment lost 6 bases and the V segment lost 2 bases, leaving 7 bases of the junction unmatched. DNA of the CDR3: TGTGCCAGCAGCCAAATCCGGGACAGGGTGGCCGGGGAGCTGTTTTTT. Amino acid sequence: CASSQIRDRVAGELFF.

This clone was observed once. The chain recombines TRBV4-2 with TRBJ2-5; 7 bases match TRBD2. Germline V CDR1 and CDR2: LGHNA, YNFKEQ. This CDR3 has 16 amino acids. V shed 1 base and J 8 bases; nucleotides not matched to a gene: 13. The CDR3 coding sequence is TGTGCCAGCAGCCAAGCGGGGGGAGGACCAAAGACAACCCAGTACTTC. Protein sequence: CASSQAGGGPKTTQYF.

This clone was counted a few times. The chain couples TRBV12-5 to TRBJ1-1, with D hard to call. Trimming removed 0 bases at V and 1 base at J, with 9 bases between. This CDR3 has 15 amino acids. Germline loops: CDR1 LGHNT, CDR2 FRNRAP. The DNA for the CDR3 is TGTGCTAGTGGTTTGGTACTCGGGGAGAACACTGAAGCTTTCTTT. It specifies CASGLVLGENTEAFF.

The chain employs TRBV27 and TRBJ2-7; the D call may be TRBD1 or TRBD2 (5 bases each). Germline CDR1 and CDR2: MNHEY and SMNVEV (reference sequence). Between the trimmed V and J ends, which lost 4 bases and 5 bases, there was a span of 15 bases. This CDR3 spans 14 amino acids. The CDR3 DNA reads TGTGCCAGCAGTTACTTCTCAGGGACCCACGAGCAGTACTTC. Translated: CASSYFSGTHEQYF.

The chain uses TRBV4-2 and TRBJ1-1; D might be TRBD1 (5 bases). Germline CDR1 and CDR2: LGHNA and YNFKEQ. V was pared by 0 bases and J by 4 bases, with 12 bases between. The CDR3 has 15 amino acids. For the CDR3, the DNA is TGTGCCAGCAGCCAAGATAATCGCGGGGGCACTGAAGCTTTCTTT. Its protein product is CASSQDNRGGTEAFF.

V is TRBV13 and J is TRBJ2-3; TRBD1 matches 7 bases. V gave up 6 bases and J gave up 3 bases; unmatched junction bases: 3. The CDR3 length is 13 residues. From germline, CDR1 is PRHDT and CDR2 FYEKMQ (reference sequence). CDR3 protein: CASSQQGTDTQYF. In nucleotides, the CDR3 is TGTGCCAGCAGTCAACAGGGGACAGATACGCAGTATTTT.

This clone was found once. The V call is TRBV28, the J call TRBJ2-1; perhaps D is TRBD1 or TRBD2 (6 bases each). The CDR3 consists of 13 residues. V lost 11 bases and J lost 4, with 15 bases in between. The germline V gene has CDR1 MDHEN and CDR2 SYDVKM. CDR3 in DNA: TGTGCCGCAGTCGGGGGCTCATACAATGAGCAGTTCTTC. It yields the protein CAAVGGSYNEQFF.

This rearrangement joins TRBV6-1 to TRBJ2-3, with 7 bases matching TRBD1. The CDR3 is made up of 15 amino acids. Germline V gene lookup returns CDR1 MNHNS and CDR2 SASEGT. V lost 5 bases to trimming and J lost 8 bases; unmatched junction nucleotides: 13. CDR3 sequence: CASSRGQDVPGTQYF. The CDR3 DNA reads as TGTGCCAGCAGTCGAGGACAGGATGTTCCAGGTACGCAGTATTTT.

In nucleotides, the CDR3 is TGTGCCAGCAGTTACTCGAGTAATAGCGGGGGCTATGAGCAGTTCTTC. This translates into CASSYSSNSGGYEQFF. The chain joins TRBV6-5 to TRBJ2-1; 9 bases are shared with TRBD2. The length of the CDR3 is 16 residues. Germline V gene sequence: CDR1 MNHEY, CDR2 SVGAGI. V shed 0 bases and J 8 bases; nucleotides not matched to a gene: 8.

The V and J genes are TRBV11-3 and TRBJ2-7, with 7 bases fitting TRBD1. The junction had 14 bases not matched to a gene; V was cut back by 5 bases and J by 7 bases. Looked up from germline, CDR1 is SGHNT and CDR2 is YENEEA. The CDR3 loop spans 15 amino acids. The CDR3 bases are TGTGCCAGCAGCCCAGGACAGGTGGGTTCGGGGGAGCAGTACTTC. Translated, it gives CASSPGQVGSGEQYF.

This clone was detected once. J is TRBJ1-1 and V is TRBV11-2, with unresolved D. The CDR3 spans 13 residues. V lost 1 base to trimming and J lost 1 base, with 4 bases between them. Germline CDR1 reads SGHAT; CDR2 reads FQNNGV. The CDR3 bases are TGTGCCAGCAGCTTAGTGCCGAACACTGAAGCTTTCTTT. Translated: CASSLVPNTEAFF.

This rearrangement joins TRBV7-2 to TRBJ2-2; 9 bases align to TRBD1. V lost 2 bases to trimming and J lost 4 bases; unmatched junction nucleotides: 5. Germline CDR1 and CDR2: SGHTA and FQGNSA. The length of the CDR3 is 16 residues. The CDR3: CASSLNSGQGTGELFF. For the CDR3, the DNA is TGTGCCAGCAGCTTAAATTCGGGACAGGGCACCGGGGAGCTGTTTTTT.

This chain joins TRBV30 and TRBJ2-7, with D perhaps given as TRBD1 or TRBD2 (5 bases each). Germline values: CDR1 GTSNPN, CDR2 SVGIG (reference sequence). V gave up 4 bases and J gave up 10 bases, with 17 bases separating them. CDR3 length: 12 residues. The chain's CDR3 is CAWNGGMGYQYF. CDR3 sequence (DNA): TGTGCCTGGAATGGGGGAATGGGATATCAGTACTTC. The full variable domain, rest sourced from reference TRBV30 and TRBJ2-7, is SQTIHQWPATLVQPVGSPLSLECTVEGTSNPNLYWYRQAAGRGLQLLFYSVGIGQISSEVPQNLSASRPQDRQFILSSKKLLLSDSGFYLCAWNGGMGYQYFGPGTRLTVT.

The gene calls are TRBV2 and TRBJ1-1, with D possibly TRBD1 on 5 matching bases. CDR3 length equals 14 residues. CDR1 and CDR2 from the germline V gene are SNHLY and FYNNEI. Between the trimmed V and J ends, which lost 6 bases and 4 bases, there was a span of 15 bases. CDR3 sequence reads: CASSRAAGPTEAFF. CDR3 DNA sequence: TGTGCCAGCAGCAGAGCGGCGGGGCCCACTGAAGCTTTCTTT. Based on the CDR3 plus reference TRBV2 and TRBJ1-1, the full variable domain is EPEVTQTPSHQVTQMGQEVILRCVPISNHLYFYWYRQILGQKVEFLVSFYNNEISEKSEIFDDQFSVERPDGSNFTLKIRSTKLEDSAMYFCASSRAAGPTEAFFGQGTRLTVV.

The rearrangement uses TRBV19 and TRBJ2-3; the match to TRBD1 covers 9 bases. Germline CDR1 reads LNHDA; CDR2 reads SQIVND (reference sequence). The V and J ends lost 11 bases and 0 bases, in that order; junction bases with no gene match: 9. The CDR3 consists of 15 residues. This CDR3 reads CAAGGTGTSTDTQYF. The CDR3, as DNA: TGTGCCGCAGGGGGGACAGGGACTAGCACAGATACGCAGTATTTT.

This clone showed up just a few times. The chain links TRBV5-1 to TRBJ1-5; 8 bases fit TRBD1. Trimming removed 3 bases from V and 6 bases from J; junction bases left unmatched: 2. The CDR3 spans 13 residues. CDR1 is SGHRS, CDR2 YFSETQ, per germline. CDR3 amino acids: CASSWQGAQPQHF. The CDR3 nucleotides are TGCGCCAGCAGCTGGCAGGGGGCTCAGCCCCAGCATTTT.

The rearrangement uses TRBV4-3 and TRBJ2-5; D is uncertain. Germline lookup yields CDR1 LGHNA and CDR2 YSLEER. Deletions cut 1 base from V and 2 bases from J, with 5 bases between. The CDR3 runs 13 residues. The CDR3 is CASSQVDQETQYF. CDR3 nucleotides: TGCGCCAGCAGCCAAGTAGATCAAGAGACCCAGTACTTC.

The chain combines TRBV2 with TRBJ2-4; D ambiguous. Germline CDR1 and CDR2: SNHLY and FYNNEI. The V and J ends lost 6 bases and 0 bases respectively, with 9 bases between them. The CDR3 contains 14 residues. This CDR3 reads CASRNPLAKNIQYF. The DNA of the CDR3 is TGTGCCAGCAGAAACCCACTAGCCAAAAACATTCAGTACTTC.

The chain recombines TRBV30 with TRBJ1-5, with a weak D call TRBD1 (5 bases). Germline V gives CDR1 GTSNPN, CDR2 SVGIG (reference sequence). This CDR3 region has 13 residues. V was trimmed by 1 base and J by 5 bases, leaving 9 bases between them. The CDR3: CAWSGRVDQPQHF. CDR3 sequence (DNA): TGTGCCTGGAGTGGCAGGGTGGATCAGCCCCAGCATTTT.

V and J are TRBV6-1 and TRBJ1-3; D gene unclear. This CDR3 is 12 amino acids long. V shed 1 base and J shed 8 bases, with 6 bases lying between them. The germline V gene encodes CDR1 MNHNS and CDR2 SASEGT. CDR3 amino acids: CASSEVRDTIYF. The CDR3 nucleotides read TGTGCCAGCAGTGAAGTAAGGGACACCATATATTTT.

The chain couples TRBV27 to TRBJ1-5, with a tentative D call TRBD1 (6 bases). Germline-derived CDR1 and CDR2 are MNHEY and SMNVEV (reference sequence). The V and J ends lost 8 bases and 4 bases respectively, with 6 bases between them. The CDR3 sequence is 11 residues long. The CDR3 nucleotides read TGTGCCAGCGGGACAAATCAGCCCCAGCATTTT. Protein product: CASGTNQPQHF.

About this clone itself: The same CDR3 can be traced to other DNA sequences in this sample. The V gene is TRBV9, the J gene TRBJ2-3; D is undetermined. Germline assignment: CDR1 SGDLS and CDR2 YYNGEE. With 0 bases removed from V and 1 base from J, the gap between germline ends came to 3 bases. The CDR3 has 13 residues. DNA of the CDR3: TGTGCCAGCAGCGTAGGCGGCACAGATACGCAGTATTTT. Translated, it gives CASSVGGTDTQYF.

V gene TRBV11-1 combines with J gene TRBJ2-5; D remains ambiguous. Looked up from germline, CDR1 is SGHAT and CDR2 is FQDESV (reference sequence). The CDR3 loop spans 15 amino acids. V shed 0 bases and J shed 4 bases, with 12 bases lying between them. CDR3 sequence (DNA): TGTGCCAGCAGCTTAGCGTTGGTTACCTTAGAGACCCAGTACTTC. Translating it yields CASSLALVTLETQYF.